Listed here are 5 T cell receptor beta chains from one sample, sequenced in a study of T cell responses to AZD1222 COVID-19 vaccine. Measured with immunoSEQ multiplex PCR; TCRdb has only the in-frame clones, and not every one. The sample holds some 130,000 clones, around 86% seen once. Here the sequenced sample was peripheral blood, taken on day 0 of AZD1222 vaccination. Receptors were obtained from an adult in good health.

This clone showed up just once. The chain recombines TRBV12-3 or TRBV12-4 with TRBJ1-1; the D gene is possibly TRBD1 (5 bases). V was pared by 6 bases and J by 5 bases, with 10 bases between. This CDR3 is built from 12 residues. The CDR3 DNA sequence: TGTGCCAGCAGACTCAGGGATACTGAAGCTTTCTTT. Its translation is CASRLRDTEAFF.

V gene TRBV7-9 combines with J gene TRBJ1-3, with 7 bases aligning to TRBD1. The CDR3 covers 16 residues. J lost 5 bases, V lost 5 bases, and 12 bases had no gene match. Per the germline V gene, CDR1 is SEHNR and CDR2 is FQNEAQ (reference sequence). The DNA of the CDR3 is TGTGCCAGCAGCCTTACAACCGGGACAGAAAGAAACACCATATATTTT. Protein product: CASSLTTGTERNTIYF.

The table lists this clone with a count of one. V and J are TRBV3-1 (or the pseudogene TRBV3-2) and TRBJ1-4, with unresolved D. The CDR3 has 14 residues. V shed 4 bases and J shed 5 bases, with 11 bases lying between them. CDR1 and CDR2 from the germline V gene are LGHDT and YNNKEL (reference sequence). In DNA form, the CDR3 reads TGTGCCAGCAGCCCAACTCCGGGGAATGAAAAACTGTTTTTT. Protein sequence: CASSPTPGNEKLFF.

The CDR3 DNA reads as TGTGCCTGGAGTGTAAGTGGGGACACCATATATTTT. Translating it yields CAWSVSGDTIYF. This chain connects TRBV30 to TRBJ1-3; D call uncertain. The ends were cut back, 0 bases at V and 8 bases at J, with 8 bases in the middle. Germline V gene sequence: CDR1 GTSNPN, CDR2 SVGIG (reference sequence). This CDR3 contains 12 residues.

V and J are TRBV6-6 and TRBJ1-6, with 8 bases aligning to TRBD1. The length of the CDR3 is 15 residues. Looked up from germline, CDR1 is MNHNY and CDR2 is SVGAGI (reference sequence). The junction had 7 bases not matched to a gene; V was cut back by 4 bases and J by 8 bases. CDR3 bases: TGTGCCAGCAGTTCGAGACAGGGGTTTGATTCACCCCTCCACTTT. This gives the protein CASSSRQGFDSPLHF.